This note documents a single TCR beta chain sequence. Antigen: not known. CDR1 SEHNR and CDR2 FQNEAQ come from the germline V gene (reference sequence). The CDR3 covers 16 residues. V gave up 2 bases and J gave up 2 bases, with 15 bases separating them. As to time point: week 35, safety follow-up. It was 300 ug of mutant IDH1 20-mer peptide that made up each vaccine dose, given with topical imiquimod. Eight vaccinations reached patients in weeks 1, 3, 5, 7, 11, 15, 19 and 23. These data belong to a study of a mutant IDH1 vaccine in newly diagnosed glioma. Study-wide background: Vaccines began 4-6 weeks after radiotherapy alone, or with temozolomide cycles.

Some clones are missing from TCRdb's copy, which holds only in-frame ones; the method was immunoSEQ multiplex PCR. The sample carries 68,000 or so clones, 84% recorded once. The chain links TRBV7-9 to TRBJ2-5; tentative D call: TRBD2 (5 bases). Sequences were derived from PBMCs, sampled from a glioma patient whose treatment included an IDH1 peptide vaccine. The clonotype originates from a man aged 18 to 29 with glioma. As DNA, the CDR3 is TGTGCCAGCAGCTTATCAGGTGCGGGTGATCAAGAGACCCAGTACTTC. Its protein is CASSLSGAGDQETQYF.